This TCR beta chain stems from a study of T cell responses to AZD1222 COVID-19 vaccine. Per the germline V gene, CDR1 is LNHDA and CDR2 is SQIVND (reference sequence). V was clipped by 0 bases and J by 4 bases, with 13 bases between them. The CDR3 consists of 16 residues. Profiling relied on immunoSEQ multiplex PCR, and the TCRdb table lists in-frame clones only, not all of them. The sample includes around 78,000 clones, roughly nine tenths of them seen just once. The specimen was peripheral blood, collected on day 0 of AZD1222 vaccination. This chain links TRBV19 with TRBJ2-1; D is possibly TRBD1 or TRBD2 (5 bases each). The receptor was isolated from an adult in good health. CDR3 in amino acids: CASSIDPGALYNEQFF. The CDR3 DNA is TGTGCCAGTAGTATAGATCCCGGGGCCCTATACAATGAGCAGTTCTTC.